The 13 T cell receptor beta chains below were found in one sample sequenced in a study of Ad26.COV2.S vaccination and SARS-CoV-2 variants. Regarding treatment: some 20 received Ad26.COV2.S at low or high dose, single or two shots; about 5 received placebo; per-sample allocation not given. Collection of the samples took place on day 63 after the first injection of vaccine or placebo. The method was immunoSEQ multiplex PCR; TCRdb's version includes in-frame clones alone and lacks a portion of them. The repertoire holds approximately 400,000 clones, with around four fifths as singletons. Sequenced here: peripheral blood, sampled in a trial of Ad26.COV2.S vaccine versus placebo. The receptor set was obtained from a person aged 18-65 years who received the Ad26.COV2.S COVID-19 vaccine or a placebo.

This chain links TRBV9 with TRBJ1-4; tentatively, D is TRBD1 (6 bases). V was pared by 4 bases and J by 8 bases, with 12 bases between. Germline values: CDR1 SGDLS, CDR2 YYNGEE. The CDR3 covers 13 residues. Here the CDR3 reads CASSYTGQEKLFF. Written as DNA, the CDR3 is TGTGCCAGCAGCTACACAGGACAGGAAAAACTGTTTTTT.

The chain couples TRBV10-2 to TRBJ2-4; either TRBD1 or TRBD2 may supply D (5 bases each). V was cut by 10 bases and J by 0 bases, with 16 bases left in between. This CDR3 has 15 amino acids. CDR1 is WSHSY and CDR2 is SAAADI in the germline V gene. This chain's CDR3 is CATVAAGGAKNIQYF. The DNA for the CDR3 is TGCGCCACCGTTGCCGCTGGGGGAGCCAAAAACATTCAGTACTTC.

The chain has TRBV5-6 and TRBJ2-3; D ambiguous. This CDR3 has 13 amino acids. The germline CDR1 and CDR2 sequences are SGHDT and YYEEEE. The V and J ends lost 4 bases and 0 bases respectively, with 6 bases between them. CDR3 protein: CASSPTSTDTQYF. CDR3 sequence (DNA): TGTGCCAGCAGCCCCACGAGCACAGATACGCAGTATTTT.

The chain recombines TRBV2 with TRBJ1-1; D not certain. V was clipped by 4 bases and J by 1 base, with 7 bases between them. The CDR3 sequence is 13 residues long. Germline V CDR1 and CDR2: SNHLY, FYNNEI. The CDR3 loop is CASSVGPNTEAFF. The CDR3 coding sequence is TGTGCCAGCAGTGTCGGTCCGAACACTGAAGCTTTCTTT.

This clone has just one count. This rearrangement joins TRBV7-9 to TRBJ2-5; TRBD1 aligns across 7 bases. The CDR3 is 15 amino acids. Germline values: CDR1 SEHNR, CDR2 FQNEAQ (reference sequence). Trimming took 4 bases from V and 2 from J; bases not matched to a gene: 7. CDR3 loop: CASSSLTGYQETQYF. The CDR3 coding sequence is TGTGCCAGCAGCTCCCTGACAGGGTATCAAGAGACCCAGTACTTC.

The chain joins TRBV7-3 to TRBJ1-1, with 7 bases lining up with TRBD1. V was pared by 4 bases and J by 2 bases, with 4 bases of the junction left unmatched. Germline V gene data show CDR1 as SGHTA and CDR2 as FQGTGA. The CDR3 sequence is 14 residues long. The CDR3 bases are TGTGCCAGCAGCTCCGGACAGGTCAACACTGAAGCTTTCTTT. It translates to CASSSGQVNTEAFF.

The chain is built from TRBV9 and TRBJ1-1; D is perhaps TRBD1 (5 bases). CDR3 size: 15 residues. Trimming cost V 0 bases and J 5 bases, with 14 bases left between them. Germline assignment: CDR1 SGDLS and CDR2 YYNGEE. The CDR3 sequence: CASSVERDLGTEAFF. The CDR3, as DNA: TGTGCCAGCAGCGTAGAAAGGGACTTGGGAACTGAAGCTTTCTTT. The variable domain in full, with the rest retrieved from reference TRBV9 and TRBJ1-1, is DSGVTQTPKHLITATGQRVTLRCSPRSGDLSVYWYQQSLDQGLQFLIQYYNGEERAKGNILERFSAQQFPDLHSELNLSSLELGDSALYFCASSVERDLGTEAFFGQGTRLTVV.

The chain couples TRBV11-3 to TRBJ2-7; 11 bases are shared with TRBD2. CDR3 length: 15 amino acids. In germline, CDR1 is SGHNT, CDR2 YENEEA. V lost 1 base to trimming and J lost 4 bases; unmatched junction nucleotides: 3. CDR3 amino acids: CASSLGLAGPYEQYF. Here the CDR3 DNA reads TGTGCCAGCAGCTTAGGACTAGCGGGGCCGTACGAGCAGTACTTC.

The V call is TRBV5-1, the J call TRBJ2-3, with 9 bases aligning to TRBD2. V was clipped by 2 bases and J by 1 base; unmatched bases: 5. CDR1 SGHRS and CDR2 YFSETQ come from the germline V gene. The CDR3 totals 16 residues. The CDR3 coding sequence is TGCGCCAGCAGCTTCGTCGCTAGCGGGGGCACAGATACGCAGTATTTT. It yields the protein CASSFVASGGTDTQYF.

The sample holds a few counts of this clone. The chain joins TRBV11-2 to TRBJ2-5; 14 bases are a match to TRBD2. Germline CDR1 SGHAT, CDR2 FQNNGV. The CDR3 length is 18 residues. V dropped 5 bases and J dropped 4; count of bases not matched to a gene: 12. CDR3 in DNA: TGTGCCAGCAGCCCCGGGACTAGCGGGGGAGGGGCCAGAGAGACCCAGTACTTC. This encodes CASSPGTSGGGARETQYF. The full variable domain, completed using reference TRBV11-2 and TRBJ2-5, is EAGVAQSPRYKIIEKRQSVAFWCNPISGHATLYWYQQILGQGPKLLIQFQNNGVVDDSQLPKDRFSAERLKGVDSTLKIQPAKLEDSAVYLCASSPGTSGGGARETQYFGPGTRLLVL.

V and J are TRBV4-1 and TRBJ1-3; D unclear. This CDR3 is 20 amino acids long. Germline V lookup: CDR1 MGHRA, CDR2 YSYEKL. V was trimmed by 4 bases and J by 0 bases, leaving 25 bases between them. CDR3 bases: TGCGCCAGCAGCCCGGACGGGCGGGCAGGCCGAGGAGGCTCTGGAAACACCATATATTTT. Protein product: CASSPDGRAGRGGSGNTIYF.

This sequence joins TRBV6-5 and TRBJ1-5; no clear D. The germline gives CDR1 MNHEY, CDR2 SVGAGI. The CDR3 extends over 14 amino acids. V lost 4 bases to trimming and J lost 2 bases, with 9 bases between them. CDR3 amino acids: CASSWQPGNQPQHF. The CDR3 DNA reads TGTGCCAGCAGTTGGCAACCCGGCAATCAGCCCCAGCATTTT.

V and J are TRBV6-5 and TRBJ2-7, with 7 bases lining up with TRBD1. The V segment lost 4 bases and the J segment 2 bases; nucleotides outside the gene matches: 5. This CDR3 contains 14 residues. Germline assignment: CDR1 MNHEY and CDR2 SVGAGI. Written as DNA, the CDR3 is TGTGCCAGCAGTTCTGACAGGGCTGCCTACGAGCAGTACTTC. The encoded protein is CASSSDRAAYEQYF.